This T cell receptor (beta chain) was sequenced during a study of blood T cell repertoires in COVID-19. Study-wide context: Collection of acute and convalescent COVID-19 samples took place in the United States, Italy and Spain. PBMCs, B-cell-depleted T cells, or T cells were the source of the cDNA or gDNA that made up the material.

Per the study methods: Amplification with reference gene primers provided the estimates of nucleated cell counts. This table comes from immunoSEQ multiplex PCR, and its TCRdb copy is limited to in-frame clones, with some not included. V, J and clone size are those of that table, while D and trimming were read from the DNA. The sample includes some 46,000 clones, around 83% of them seen just once. This TCR came from a man between 60 and 70 years old with active COVID-19. Sequencing input: peripheral blood.

The CDR3 spells CASRLKGTGELFF. The CDR3 DNA is TGTGCCAGCAGATTGAAGGGGACCGGGGAGCTGTTTTTT. V gene TRBV27 combines with J gene TRBJ2-2, with TRBD1 as a possible D gene (5 bases). Germline assignment: CDR1 MNHEY and CDR2 SMNVEV (reference sequence). The CDR3 has 13 amino acids. The V end lost 6 bases, the J end lost 5 bases, and 10 bases lay between the germline ends.